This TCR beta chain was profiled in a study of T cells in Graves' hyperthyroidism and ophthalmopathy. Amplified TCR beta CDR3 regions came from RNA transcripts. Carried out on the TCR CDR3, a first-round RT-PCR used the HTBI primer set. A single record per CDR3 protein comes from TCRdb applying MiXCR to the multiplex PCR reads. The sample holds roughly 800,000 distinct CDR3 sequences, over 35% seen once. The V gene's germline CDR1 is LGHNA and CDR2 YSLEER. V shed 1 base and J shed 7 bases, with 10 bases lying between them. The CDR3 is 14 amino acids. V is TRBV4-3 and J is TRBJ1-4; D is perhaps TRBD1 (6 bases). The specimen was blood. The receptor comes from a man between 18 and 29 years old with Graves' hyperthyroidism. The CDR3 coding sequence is TGCGCCAGCAGCCAAGTGGGGGCCGGTGAAAAACTGTTTTTT. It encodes CASSQVGAGEKLFF.